This TCR beta chain comes out of a study of PD-1 and CTLA-4 blockade in melanoma. Trimming shortened V by 6 bases and J by 4 bases, and 6 bases separated the two germline ends. This CDR3 is 11 amino acids long. TCRdb keeps only in-frame clones here, not all; method: immunoSEQ multiplex PCR. This table has fewer than 14,000 clones, 65% to 90% appearing once. This material consisted of CD8+ T cells from peripheral blood, taken from a patient given anti-PD-1 treatment. The J gene is TRBJ1-1, the V gene TRBV12-3 or TRBV12-4; D is ambiguous. This receptor was identified in a human donor with melanoma. DNA for the CDR3: TGTGCCAGCAGCTGGGGCACTGAAGCTTTCTTT. It yields the protein CASSWGTEAFF.